The 13 T cell receptor beta chains listed next were all sequenced from one sample in a study of blood T cell repertoires in COVID-19 (dated by TCRdb to the early 2020s). Libraries were made using the immunoSEQ multiplex PCR assay. Here the immuneACCESS table is served through TCRdb, limited to in-frame sequences with V and J called. Missing clones are a known gap in these copies; in checked studies unresolved V genes cover under half, and the rest lacks a known reason. Here the sample has about 140,000 clones; 84% occur a single time. The biggest ten clones account for roughly 9% of the sample. Specimen: peripheral blood. The origin of the receptors is a woman aged 80 or over in a cohort sampled during active or convalescent COVID-19.

The chain combines TRBV28 with TRBJ1-6; weak D call: TRBD1 (5 bases). Looked up from germline, CDR1 is MDHEN and CDR2 is SYDVKM. CDR3 size: 15 residues. The V and J ends lost 6 bases and 3 bases respectively, with 12 bases between them. The CDR3 loop is CASRKGLSYNSPLHF. CDR3 DNA: TGTGCCAGCAGGAAGGGACTGAGCTATAATTCACCCCTCCACTTT.

J is TRBJ2-2 and V is TRBV5-1; maybe TRBD1 (5 bases). The V gene's germline CDR1 is SGHRS and CDR2 YFSETQ. V lost 1 base to trimming and J lost 6 bases, with 10 bases between them. This CDR3 is built from 14 residues. CDR3 in amino acids: CASSLRGLAGELFF. CDR3 nucleotide sequence: TGCGCCAGCAGCTTGAGGGGTTTGGCCGGGGAGCTGTTTTTT.

As regards this clone: This specimen includes other DNA sequences encoding the same CDR3. V is TRBV5-1 and J is TRBJ1-1, with D maybe TRBD1 (5 bases). The CDR3 is 13 amino acids. Germline CDR1 and CDR2: SGHRS and YFSETQ. V was clipped by 3 bases and J by 1 base, with 7 bases between them. CDR3: CASSYTGNTEAFF. The CDR3 DNA is TGCGCCAGCAGCTATACAGGGAACACTGAAGCTTTCTTT.

The chain is built from TRBV6-5 and TRBJ2-7, with D unclear. The CDR3 is made up of 15 amino acids. V lost 5 bases, J lost 4 bases, and 18 bases lay in between. Germline V gene lookup returns CDR1 MNHEY and CDR2 SVGAGI. This chain's CDR3 is CASSRSPKPDYEQYF. CDR3 DNA sequence: TGTGCCAGCAGTCGAAGTCCCAAACCAGATTACGAGCAGTACTTC.

This chain joins TRBV14 and TRBJ1-2; D is ambiguous. The CDR3 consists of 13 residues. The V gene lost 0 bases and the J gene lost 2 bases, with 4 bases spanning the gap. Germline CDR1 is SGHDN and CDR2 is FVKESK. CDR3 DNA: TGTGCCAGCAGCCAAGATATAAACTATGGCTACACCTTC. It codes for CASSQDINYGYTF.

The chain is built from TRBV5-1 and TRBJ2-5; TRBD2 aligns across 8 bases. The CDR3 consists of 15 residues. The germline V gene encodes CDR1 SGHRS and CDR2 YFSETQ. J lost 7 bases, V lost 0 bases, and 8 bases had no gene match. Here the CDR3 DNA reads TGCGCCAGCAGCTTGGGAGGGACTAGGACGGGGACCCAGTACTTC. Protein product: CASSLGGTRTGTQYF. The complete variable domain, with remaining parts taken from reference TRBV5-1 and TRBJ2-5, reads KAGVTQTPRYLIKTRGQQVTLSCSPISGHRSVSWYQQTPGQGLQFLFEYFSETQRNKGNFPGRFSGRQFSNSRSEMNVSTLELGDSALYLCASSLGGTRTGTQYFGPGTRLLVL.

The chain employs TRBV5-1 and TRBJ2-3; TRBD2 agrees at 13 bases. The CDR3 has 16 amino acids. The germline V gene encodes CDR1 SGHRS and CDR2 YFSETQ. V shed 4 bases and J 1 base; nucleotides not matched to a gene: 3. The CDR3: CASSKGLAGGTDTQYF. The CDR3, as DNA: TGCGCCAGCAGCAAAGGACTAGCGGGGGGCACAGATACGCAGTATTTT.

This chain's CDR3 is CASSSPGVLTDTQYF. CDR3 sequence (DNA): TGTGCCAGCAGCTCTCCAGGGGTCCTCACAGATACGCAGTATTTT. The chain couples TRBV5-4 to TRBJ2-3; a possible D gene is TRBD1 (6 bases). Germline lookup yields CDR1 SGHNT and CDR2 YYREEE (reference sequence). This CDR3 is built from 15 residues. The V gene lost 3 bases and the J gene lost 2 bases, with 13 bases spanning the gap.

This clone was seen a few times. V gene TRBV6-1 combines with J gene TRBJ2-5; 7 positions match TRBD1. J gave up 5 bases and V 0 bases, and 6 bases lay outside the gene matches. The CDR3 runs 15 residues. In germline, CDR1 is MNHNS, CDR2 SASEGT. The CDR3 DNA sequence: TGTGCCAGCAGTGAAGCAGGGGGCGGTCATGAGACCCAGTACTTC. This encodes CASSEAGGGHETQYF.

The rearrangement joins TRBV9 to TRBJ1-2, with D possibly being TRBD1 (5 bases). Trimming took 3 bases from V and 7 from J, leaving 19 bases between them. CDR3 length: 15 amino acids. Germline loops: CDR1 SGDLS, CDR2 YYNGEE. This chain's CDR3 is CASSANLRGVGGYTF. In DNA form, the CDR3 reads TGTGCCAGCAGCGCAAACCTCCGGGGGGTGGGTGGCTACACCTTC.

The CDR3 sequence is CASSQDYRGIQYF. CDR3 sequence (DNA): TGTGCCAGCAGCCAGGACTACAGGGGAATTCAGTACTTC. The V call is TRBV3-1 (or the pseudogene TRBV3-2), the J call TRBJ2-4; D perhaps matches TRBD1 (7 bases). The V end lost 3 bases, the J end lost 10 bases, and 13 bases lay between the germline ends. The CDR3 is made up of 13 amino acids. CDR1 and CDR2 (germline): LGHDT, YNNKEL (reference sequence).

The chain carries TRBV4-1 and TRBJ2-1; TRBD2 aligns across 9 bases. The V and J ends lost 2 bases and 4 bases, in that order; junction bases with no gene match: 3. The CDR3 sequence is 15 residues long. Germline V gives CDR1 MGHRA, CDR2 YSYEKL. The CDR3 sequence is CASSQTTSGYNEQFF. The CDR3 DNA reads TGCGCCAGCAGCCAAACCACTAGCGGGTACAATGAGCAGTTCTTC.

The chain links TRBV18 to TRBJ1-3; D not resolved. With 3 bases removed from V and 0 bases from J, the gap between germline ends came to 9 bases. This CDR3 is built from 15 residues. Germline CDR1 KGHSH, CDR2 LQKENI. The CDR3 loop reads CASSPAVSSGNTIYF. CDR3 DNA sequence: TGTGCCAGCTCACCCGCGGTGAGCTCTGGAAACACCATATATTTT.